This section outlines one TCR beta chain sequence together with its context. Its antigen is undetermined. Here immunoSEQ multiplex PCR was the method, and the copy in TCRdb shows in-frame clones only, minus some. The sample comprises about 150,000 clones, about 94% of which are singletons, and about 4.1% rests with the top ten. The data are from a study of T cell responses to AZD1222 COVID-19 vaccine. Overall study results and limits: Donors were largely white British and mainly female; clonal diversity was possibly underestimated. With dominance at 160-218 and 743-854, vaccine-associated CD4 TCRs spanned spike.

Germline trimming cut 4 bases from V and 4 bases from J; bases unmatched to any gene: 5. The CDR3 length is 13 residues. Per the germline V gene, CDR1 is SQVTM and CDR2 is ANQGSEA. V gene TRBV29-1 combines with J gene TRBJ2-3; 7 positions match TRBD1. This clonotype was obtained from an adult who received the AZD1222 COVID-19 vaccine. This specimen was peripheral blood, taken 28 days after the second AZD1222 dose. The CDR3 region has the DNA TGCAGCGTTGGACAGGGTTACGCAGATACGCAGTATTTT. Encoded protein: CSVGQGYADTQYF.